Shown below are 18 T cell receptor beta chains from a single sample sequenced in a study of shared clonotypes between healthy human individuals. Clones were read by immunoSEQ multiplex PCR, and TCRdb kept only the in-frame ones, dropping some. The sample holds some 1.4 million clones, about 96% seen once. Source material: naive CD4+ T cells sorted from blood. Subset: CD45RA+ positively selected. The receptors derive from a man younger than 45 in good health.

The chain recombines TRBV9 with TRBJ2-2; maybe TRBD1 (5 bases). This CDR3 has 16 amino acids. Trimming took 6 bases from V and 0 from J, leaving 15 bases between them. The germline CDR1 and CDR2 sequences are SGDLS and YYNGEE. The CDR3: CASTLTFRANTGELFF. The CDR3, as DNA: TGTGCCAGCACCTTGACCTTCAGGGCGAACACCGGGGAGCTGTTTTTT.

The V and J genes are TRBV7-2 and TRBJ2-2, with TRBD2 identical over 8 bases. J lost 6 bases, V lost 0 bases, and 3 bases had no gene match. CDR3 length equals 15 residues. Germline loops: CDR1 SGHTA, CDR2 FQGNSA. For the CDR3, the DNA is TGTGCCAGCAGCTTAGCTAGCGGGGCGGCCGGGGAGCTGTTTTTT. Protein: CASSLASGAAGELFF.

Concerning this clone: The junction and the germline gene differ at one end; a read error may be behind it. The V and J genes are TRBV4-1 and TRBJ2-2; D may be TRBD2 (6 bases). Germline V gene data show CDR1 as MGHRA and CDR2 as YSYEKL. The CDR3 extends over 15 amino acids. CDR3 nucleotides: TGCGCCAGCAGGCAAGTCGGGGGAAACACCGGGGAGCTGTTTTTT. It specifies CASRQVGGNTGELFF.

In DNA, the CDR3 is TGTGCCAGCAGTCTTACCTTAGGGAGGGGAGGACAGCCCCAGCATTTT. It codes for CASSLTLGRGGQPQHF. J is TRBJ1-5 and V is TRBV28; maybe TRBD1 (5 bases). V lost 5 bases and J 7 bases, leaving 21 bases between the germline ends. The CDR3 sequence is 16 residues long. Germline CDR1 reads MDHEN; CDR2 reads SYDVKM.

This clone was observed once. The CDR3 sequence: CASSPVPKSEQYF. CDR3 nucleotides: TGTGCCAGCAGCCCGGTCCCAAAAAGCGAGCAGTACTTC. This chain joins TRBV7-3 and TRBJ2-7; no clear D. V shed 5 bases and J shed 6 bases, with 14 bases lying between them. The CDR3 has 13 amino acids. Germline V lookup: CDR1 SGHTA, CDR2 FQGTGA.

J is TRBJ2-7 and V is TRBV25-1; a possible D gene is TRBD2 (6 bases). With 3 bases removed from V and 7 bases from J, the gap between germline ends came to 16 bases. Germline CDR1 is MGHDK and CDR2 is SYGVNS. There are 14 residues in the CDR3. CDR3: CASSDEGRRGEQYF. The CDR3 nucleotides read TGTGCCAGCAGTGATGAGGGGAGGCGAGGGGAGCAGTACTTC.

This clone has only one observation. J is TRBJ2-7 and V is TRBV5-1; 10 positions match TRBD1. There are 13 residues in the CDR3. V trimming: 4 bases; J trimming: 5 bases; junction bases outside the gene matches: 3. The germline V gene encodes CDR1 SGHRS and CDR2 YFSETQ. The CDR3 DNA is TGCGCCAGCAGCAGGGACAGGGGTGACGAGCAGTACTTC. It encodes CASSRDRGDEQYF.

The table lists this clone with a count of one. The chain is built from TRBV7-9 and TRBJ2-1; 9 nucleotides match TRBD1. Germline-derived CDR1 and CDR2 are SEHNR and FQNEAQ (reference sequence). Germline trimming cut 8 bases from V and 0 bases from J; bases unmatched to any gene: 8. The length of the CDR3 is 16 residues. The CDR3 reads CASRSEGQGSYNEQFF. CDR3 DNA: TGTGCCAGCCGAAGCGAGGGACAGGGCTCCTACAATGAGCAGTTCTTC.

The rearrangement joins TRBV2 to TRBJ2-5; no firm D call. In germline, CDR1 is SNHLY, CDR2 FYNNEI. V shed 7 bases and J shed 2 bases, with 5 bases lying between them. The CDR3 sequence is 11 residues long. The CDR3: CASTVQETQYF. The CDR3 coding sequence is TGTGCCAGCACCGTTCAAGAGACCCAGTACTTC.

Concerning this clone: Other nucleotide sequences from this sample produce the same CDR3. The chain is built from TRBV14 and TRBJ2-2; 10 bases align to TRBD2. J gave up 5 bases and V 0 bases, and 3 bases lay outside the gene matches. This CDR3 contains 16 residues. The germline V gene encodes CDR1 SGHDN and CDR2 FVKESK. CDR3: CASSQELAGGTGELFF. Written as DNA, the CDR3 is TGTGCCAGCAGCCAAGAGTTAGCGGGAGGTACCGGGGAGCTGTTTTTT.

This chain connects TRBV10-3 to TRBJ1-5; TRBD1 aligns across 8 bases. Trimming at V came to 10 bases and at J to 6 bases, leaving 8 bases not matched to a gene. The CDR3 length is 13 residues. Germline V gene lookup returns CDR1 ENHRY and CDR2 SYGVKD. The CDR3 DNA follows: TGTGCCACACACCCGACAGGGGTTCAGCCCCAGCATTTT. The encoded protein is CATHPTGVQPQHF.

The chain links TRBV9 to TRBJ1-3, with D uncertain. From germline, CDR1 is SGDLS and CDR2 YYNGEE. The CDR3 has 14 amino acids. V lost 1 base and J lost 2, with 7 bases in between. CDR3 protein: CASSVFSAGNTIYF. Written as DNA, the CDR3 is TGTGCCAGCAGCGTATTCAGTGCTGGAAACACCATATATTTT.

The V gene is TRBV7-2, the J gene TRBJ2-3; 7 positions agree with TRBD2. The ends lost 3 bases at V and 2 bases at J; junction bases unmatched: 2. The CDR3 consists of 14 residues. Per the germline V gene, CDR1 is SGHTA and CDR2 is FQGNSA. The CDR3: CASSFRDYTDTQYF. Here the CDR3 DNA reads TGTGCCAGCAGCTTCAGGGACTACACAGATACGCAGTATTTT.

The CDR3 reads CASNGGTNTGELFF. Written as DNA, the CDR3 is TGTGCCAGTAACGGCGGGACGAACACCGGGGAGCTGTTTTTT. This rearrangement joins TRBV19 to TRBJ2-2; weak D call: TRBD2 (6 bases). This CDR3 region has 14 residues. V was cut by 7 bases and J by 0 bases, with 9 bases left in between. The germline gives CDR1 LNHDA, CDR2 SQIVND (reference sequence).

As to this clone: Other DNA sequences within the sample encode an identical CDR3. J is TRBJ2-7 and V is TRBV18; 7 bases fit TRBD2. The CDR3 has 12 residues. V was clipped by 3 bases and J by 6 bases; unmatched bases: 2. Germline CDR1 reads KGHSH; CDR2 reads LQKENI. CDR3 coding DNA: TGTGCCAGCTCACCGGGAGGGTTCGAGCAGTACTTC. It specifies CASSPGGFEQYF.

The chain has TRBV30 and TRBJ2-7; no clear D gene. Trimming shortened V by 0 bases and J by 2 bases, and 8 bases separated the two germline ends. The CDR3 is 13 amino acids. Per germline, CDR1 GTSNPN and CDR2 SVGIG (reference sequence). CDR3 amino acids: CAWSVPDTYEQYF. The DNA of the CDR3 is TGTGCCTGGAGTGTACCCGATACCTACGAGCAGTACTTC. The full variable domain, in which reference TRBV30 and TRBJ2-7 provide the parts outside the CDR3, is SQTIHQWPATLVQPVGSPLSLECTVEGTSNPNLYWYRQAAGRGLQLLFYSVGIGQISSEVPQNLSASRPQDRQFILSSKKLLLSDSGFYLCAWSVPDTYEQYFGPGTRLTVT.

CDR3 in amino acids: CSVVNRQLMNTEAFF. The DNA of the CDR3 is TGCAGCGTTGTAAATAGGCAGCTCATGAACACTGAAGCTTTCTTT. The rearrangement links TRBV29-1 to TRBJ1-1; D call uncertain. Per the germline V gene, CDR1 is SQVTM and CDR2 is ANQGSEA. The CDR3 loop spans 15 amino acids. V was shortened by 4 bases and J by 0 bases, with 15 bases between the two germline ends.

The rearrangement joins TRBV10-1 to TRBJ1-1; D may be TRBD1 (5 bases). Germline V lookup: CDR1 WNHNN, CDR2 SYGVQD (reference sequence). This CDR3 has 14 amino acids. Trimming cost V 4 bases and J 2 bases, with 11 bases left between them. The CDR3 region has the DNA TGCGCCAGCAGTGCTACAGGATTTAACACTGAAGCTTTCTTT. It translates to CASSATGFNTEAFF.